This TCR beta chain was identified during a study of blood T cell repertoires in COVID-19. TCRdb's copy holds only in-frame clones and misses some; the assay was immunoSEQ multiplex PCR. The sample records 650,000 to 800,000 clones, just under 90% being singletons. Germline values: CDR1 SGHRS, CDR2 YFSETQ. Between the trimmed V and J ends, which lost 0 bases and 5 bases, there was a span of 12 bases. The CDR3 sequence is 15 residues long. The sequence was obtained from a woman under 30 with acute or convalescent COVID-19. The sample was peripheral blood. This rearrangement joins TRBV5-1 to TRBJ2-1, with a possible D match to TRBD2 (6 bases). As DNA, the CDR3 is TGCGCCAGCAGCTTGGAGGGGCGGGATAACAATGAGCAGTTCTTC. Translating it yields CASSLEGRDNNEQFF.